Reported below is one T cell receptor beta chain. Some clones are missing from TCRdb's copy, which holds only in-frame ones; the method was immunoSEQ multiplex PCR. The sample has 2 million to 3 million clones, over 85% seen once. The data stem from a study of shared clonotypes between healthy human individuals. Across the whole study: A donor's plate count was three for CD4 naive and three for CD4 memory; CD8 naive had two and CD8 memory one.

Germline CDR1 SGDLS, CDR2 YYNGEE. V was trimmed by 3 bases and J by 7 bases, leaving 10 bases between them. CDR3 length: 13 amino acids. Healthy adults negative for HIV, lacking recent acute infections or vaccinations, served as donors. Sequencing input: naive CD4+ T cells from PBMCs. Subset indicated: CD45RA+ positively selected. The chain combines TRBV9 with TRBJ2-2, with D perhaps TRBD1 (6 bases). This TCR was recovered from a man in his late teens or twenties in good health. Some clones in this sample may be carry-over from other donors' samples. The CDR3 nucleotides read TGTGCCAGCAGCGCTTTACAGGGCGGGGAGCTGTTTTTT. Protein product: CASSALQGGELFF.